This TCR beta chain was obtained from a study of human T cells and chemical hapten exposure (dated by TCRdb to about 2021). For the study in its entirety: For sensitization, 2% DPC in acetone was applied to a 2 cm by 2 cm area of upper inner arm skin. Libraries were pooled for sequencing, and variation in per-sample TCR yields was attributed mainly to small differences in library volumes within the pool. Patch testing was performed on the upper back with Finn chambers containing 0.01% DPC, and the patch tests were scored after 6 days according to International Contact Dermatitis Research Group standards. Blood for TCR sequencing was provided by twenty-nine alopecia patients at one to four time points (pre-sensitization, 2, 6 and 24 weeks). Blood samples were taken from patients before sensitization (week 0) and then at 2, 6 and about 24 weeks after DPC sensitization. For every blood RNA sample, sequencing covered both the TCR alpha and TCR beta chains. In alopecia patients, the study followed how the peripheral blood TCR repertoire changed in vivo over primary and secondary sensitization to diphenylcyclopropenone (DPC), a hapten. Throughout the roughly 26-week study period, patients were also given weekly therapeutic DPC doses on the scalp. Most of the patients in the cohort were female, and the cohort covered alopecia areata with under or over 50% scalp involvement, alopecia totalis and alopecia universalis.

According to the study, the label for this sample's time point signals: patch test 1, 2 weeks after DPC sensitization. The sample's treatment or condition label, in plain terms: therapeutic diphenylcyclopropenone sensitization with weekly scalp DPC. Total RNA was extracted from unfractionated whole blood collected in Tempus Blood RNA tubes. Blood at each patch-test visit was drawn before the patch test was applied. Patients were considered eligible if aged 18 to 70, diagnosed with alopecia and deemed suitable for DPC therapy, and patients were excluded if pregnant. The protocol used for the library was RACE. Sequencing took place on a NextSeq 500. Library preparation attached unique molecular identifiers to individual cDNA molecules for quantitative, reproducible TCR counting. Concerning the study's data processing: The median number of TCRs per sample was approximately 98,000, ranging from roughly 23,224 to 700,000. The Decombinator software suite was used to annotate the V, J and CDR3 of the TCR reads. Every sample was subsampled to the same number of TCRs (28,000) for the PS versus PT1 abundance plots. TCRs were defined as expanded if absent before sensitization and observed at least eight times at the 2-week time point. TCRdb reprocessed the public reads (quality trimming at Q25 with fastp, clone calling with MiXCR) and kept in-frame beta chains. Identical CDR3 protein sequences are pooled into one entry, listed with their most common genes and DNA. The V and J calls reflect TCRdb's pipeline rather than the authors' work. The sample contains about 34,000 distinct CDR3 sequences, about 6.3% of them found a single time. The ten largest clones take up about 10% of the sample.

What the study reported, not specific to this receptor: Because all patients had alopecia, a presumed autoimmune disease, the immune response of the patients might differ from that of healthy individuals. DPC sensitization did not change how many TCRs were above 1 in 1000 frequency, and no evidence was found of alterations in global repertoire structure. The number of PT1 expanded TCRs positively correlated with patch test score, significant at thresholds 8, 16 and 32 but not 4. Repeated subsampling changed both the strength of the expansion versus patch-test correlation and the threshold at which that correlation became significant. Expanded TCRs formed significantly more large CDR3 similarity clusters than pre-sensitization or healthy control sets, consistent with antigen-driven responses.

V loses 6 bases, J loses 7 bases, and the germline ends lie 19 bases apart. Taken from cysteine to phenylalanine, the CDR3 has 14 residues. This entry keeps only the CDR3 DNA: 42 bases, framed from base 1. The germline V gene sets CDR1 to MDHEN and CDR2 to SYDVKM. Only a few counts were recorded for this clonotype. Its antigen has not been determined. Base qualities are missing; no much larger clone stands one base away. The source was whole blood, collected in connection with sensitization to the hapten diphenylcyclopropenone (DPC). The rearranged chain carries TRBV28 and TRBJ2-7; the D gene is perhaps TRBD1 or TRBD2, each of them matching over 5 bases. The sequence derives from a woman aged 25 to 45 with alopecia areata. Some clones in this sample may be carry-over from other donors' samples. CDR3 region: CASRTGTRLGEQYF. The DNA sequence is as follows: TGTGCCAGCAGGACCGGGACCCGGCTGGGGGAGCAGTACTTC.